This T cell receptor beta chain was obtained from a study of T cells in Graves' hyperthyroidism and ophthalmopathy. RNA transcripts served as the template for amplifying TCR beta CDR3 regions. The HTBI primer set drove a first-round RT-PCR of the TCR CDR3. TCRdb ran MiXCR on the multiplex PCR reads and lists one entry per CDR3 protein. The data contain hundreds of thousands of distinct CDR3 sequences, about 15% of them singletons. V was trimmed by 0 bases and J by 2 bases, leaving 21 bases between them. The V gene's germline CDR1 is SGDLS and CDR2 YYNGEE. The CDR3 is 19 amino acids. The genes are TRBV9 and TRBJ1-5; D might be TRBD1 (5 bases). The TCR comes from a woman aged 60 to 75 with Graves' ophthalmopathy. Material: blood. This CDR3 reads CASSVDGTLKESRNQPQHF. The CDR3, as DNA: TGTGCCAGCAGCGTAGACGGGACCCTTAAAGAGTCCCGCAATCAGCCCCAGCATTTT.